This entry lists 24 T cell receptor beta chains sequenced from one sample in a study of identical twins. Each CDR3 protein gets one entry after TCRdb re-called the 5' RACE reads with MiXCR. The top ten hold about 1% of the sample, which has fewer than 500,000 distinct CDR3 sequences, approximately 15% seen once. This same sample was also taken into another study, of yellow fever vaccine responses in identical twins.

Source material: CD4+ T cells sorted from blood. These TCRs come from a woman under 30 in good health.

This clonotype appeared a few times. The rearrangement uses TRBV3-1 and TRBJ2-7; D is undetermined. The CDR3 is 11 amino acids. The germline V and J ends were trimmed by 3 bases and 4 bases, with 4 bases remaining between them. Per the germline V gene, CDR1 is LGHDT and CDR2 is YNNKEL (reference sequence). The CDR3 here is CASSQRYEQYF. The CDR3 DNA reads TGTGCCAGCAGCCAGAGATACGAGCAGTACTTC.

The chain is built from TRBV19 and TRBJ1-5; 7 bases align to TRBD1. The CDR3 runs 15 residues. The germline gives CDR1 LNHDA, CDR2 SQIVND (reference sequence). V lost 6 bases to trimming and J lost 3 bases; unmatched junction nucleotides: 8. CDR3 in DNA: TGTGCCAGTAGCTCGACAGGGCAAAACAATCAGCCCCAGCATTTT. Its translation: CASSSTGQNNQPQHF.

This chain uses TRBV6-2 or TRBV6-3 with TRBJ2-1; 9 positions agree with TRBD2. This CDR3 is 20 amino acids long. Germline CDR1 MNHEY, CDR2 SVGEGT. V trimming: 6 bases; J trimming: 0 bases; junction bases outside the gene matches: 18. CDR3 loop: CASSPEDSGRWWGSYNEQFF. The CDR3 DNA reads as TGTGCCAGCAGCCCAGAGGATAGCGGGAGATGGTGGGGCTCCTACAATGAGCAGTTCTTC.

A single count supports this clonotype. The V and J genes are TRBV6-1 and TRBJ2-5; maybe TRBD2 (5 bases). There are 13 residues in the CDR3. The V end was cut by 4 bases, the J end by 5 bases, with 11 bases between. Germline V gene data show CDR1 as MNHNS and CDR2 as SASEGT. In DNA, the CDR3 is TGTGCCAGCAGTGCGGAGCGGCGCGAGACCCAGTACTTC. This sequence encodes CASSAERRETQYF.

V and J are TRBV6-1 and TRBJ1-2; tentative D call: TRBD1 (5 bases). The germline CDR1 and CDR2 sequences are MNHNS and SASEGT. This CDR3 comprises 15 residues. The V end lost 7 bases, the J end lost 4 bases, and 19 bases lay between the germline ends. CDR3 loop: CASNQGALSIYGYTF. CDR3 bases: TGTGCCAGCAATCAGGGTGCCCTTTCTATCTATGGCTACACCTTC.

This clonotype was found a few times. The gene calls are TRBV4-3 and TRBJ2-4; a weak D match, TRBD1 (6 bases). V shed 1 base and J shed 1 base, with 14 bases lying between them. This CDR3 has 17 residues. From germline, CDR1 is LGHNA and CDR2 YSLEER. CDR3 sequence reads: CASSQGTGQGAKNIQYF. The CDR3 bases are TGCGCCAGCAGCCAAGGGACGGGGCAGGGGGCCAAAAACATTCAGTACTTC.

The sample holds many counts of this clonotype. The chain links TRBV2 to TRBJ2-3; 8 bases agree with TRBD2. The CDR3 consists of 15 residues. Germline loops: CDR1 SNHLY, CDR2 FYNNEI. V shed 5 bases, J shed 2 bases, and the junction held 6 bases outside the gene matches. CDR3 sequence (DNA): TGTGCCAGCAGTCGGGAGGGGAGTTCCACAGATACGCAGTATTTT. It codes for CASSREGSSTDTQYF.

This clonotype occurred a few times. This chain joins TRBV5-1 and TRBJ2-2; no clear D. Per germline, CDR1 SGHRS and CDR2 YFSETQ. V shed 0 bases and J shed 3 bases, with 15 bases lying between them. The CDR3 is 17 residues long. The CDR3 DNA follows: TGCGCCAGCAGCTTGGGCCTAGGCCCCCACTACACCGGGGAGCTGTTTTTT. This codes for CASSLGLGPHYTGELFF.

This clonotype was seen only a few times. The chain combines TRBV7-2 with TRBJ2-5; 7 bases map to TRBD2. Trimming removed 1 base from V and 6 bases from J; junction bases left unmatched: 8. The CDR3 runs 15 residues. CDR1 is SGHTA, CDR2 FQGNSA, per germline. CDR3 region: CASSLESSGGKTQYF. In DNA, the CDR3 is TGTGCCAGCAGCTTAGAGTCTAGCGGTGGGAAGACCCAGTACTTC.

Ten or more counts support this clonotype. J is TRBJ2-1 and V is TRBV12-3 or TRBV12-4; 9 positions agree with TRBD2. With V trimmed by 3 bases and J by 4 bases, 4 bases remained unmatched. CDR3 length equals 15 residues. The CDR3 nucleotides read TGTGCCAGCAGTTTCGGCGGGGGGGGATACAATGAGCAGTTCTTC. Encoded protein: CASSFGGGGYNEQFF.

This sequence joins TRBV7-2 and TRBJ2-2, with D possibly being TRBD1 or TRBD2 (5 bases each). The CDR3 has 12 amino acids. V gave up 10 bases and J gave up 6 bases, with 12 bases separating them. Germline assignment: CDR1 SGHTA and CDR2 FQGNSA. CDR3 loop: CATKRGSGELFF. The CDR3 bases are TGTGCCACCAAGAGGGGATCCGGGGAGCTGTTTTTT.

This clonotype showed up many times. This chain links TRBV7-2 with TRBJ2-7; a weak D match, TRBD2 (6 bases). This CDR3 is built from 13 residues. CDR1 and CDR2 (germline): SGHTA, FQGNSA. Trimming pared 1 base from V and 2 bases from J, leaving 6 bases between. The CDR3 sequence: CASSLERAYEQYF. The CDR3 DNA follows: TGTGCCAGCAGCTTAGAGCGGGCCTACGAGCAGTACTTC.

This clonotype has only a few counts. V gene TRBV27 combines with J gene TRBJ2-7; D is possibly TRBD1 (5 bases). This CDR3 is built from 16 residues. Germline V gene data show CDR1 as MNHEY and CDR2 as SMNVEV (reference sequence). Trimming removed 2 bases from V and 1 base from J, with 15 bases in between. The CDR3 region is CASSLRRTPFSYEQYF. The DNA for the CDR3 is TGTGCCAGCAGTTTACGGCGGACACCTTTTTCCTACGAGCAGTACTTC.

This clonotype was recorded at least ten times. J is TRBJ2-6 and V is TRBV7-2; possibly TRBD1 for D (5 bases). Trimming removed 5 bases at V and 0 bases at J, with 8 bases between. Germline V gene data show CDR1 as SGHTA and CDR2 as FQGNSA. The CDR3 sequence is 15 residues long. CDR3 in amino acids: CASSPQGSGANVLTF. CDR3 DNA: TGTGCCAGCAGCCCGCAGGGCTCTGGGGCCAACGTCCTGACTTTC.

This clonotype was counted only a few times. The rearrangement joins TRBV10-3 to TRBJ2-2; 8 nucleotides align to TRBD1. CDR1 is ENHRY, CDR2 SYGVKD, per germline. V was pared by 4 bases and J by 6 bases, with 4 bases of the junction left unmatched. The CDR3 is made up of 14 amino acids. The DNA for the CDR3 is TGTGCCATCAGTGGGGCAGGGGGCGCCGGGGAGCTGTTTTTT. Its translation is CAISGAGGAGELFF.

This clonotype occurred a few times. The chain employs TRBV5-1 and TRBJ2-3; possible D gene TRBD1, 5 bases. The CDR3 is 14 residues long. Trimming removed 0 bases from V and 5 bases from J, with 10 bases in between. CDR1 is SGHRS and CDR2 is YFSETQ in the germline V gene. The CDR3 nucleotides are TGCGCCAGCAGCTTGGGGGGCTTGGAAGATACGCAGTATTTT. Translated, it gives CASSLGGLEDTQYF.

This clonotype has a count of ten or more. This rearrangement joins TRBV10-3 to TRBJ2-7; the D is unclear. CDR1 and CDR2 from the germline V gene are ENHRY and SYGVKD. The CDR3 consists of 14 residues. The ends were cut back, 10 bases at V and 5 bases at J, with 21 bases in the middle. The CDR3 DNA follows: TGTGCCACCCTCAATTCCGCCCGAGGAAACGAGCAGTACTTC. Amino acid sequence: CATLNSARGNEQYF.

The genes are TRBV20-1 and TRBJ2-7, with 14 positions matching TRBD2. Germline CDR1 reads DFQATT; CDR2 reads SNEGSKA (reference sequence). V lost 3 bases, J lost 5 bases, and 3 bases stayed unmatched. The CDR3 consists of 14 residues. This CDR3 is CSARGTSGSNEQYF. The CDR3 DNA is TGCAGTGCTAGGGGGACTAGCGGGAGTAACGAGCAGTACTTC.

The CDR3 bases are TGTGCCAGCCAGGGGACAGGGGGCATTCGTGAAAAACTGTTTTTT. Protein: CASQGTGGIREKLFF. V usage is TRBV2 and J usage is TRBJ1-4, with 12 bases identical to TRBD1. The CDR3 runs to 15 residues. The V gene end was trimmed by 8 bases and the J gene end by 7 bases; junction bases not matched to a gene: 8. CDR1 and CDR2 from the germline V gene are SNHLY and FYNNEI.

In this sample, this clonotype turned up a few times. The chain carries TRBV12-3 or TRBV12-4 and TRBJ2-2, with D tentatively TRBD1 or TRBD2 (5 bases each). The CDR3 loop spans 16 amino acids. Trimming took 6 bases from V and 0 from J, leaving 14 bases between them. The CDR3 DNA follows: TGTGCCAGCAGCCCCCCCCGGGGCGCGAACACCGGGGAGCTGTTTTTT. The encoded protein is CASSPPRGANTGELFF.

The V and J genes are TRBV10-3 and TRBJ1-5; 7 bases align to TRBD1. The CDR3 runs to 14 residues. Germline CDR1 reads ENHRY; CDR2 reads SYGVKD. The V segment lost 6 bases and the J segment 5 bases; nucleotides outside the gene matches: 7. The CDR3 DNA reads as TGTGCCATCAGGGTAACAGGGGTAGATCAGCCCCAGCATTTT. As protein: CAIRVTGVDQPQHF.

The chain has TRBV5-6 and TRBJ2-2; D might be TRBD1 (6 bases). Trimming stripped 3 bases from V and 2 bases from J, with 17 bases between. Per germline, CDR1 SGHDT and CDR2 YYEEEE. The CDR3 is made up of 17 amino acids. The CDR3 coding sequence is TGTGCCAGCAGCTGGGTGGCATTGGGACACAACACCGGGGAGCTGTTTTTT. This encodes CASSWVALGHNTGELFF.

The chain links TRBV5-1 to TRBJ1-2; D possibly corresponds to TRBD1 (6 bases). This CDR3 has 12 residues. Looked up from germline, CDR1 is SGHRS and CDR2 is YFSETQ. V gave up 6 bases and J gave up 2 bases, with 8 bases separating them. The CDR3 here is CASTTGNYGYTF. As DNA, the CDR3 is TGCGCCAGCACGACAGGAAACTATGGCTACACCTTC. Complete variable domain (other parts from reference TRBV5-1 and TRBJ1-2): KAGVTQTPRYLIKTRGQQVTLSCSPISGHRSVSWYQQTPGQGLQFLFEYFSETQRNKGNFPGRFSGRQFSNSRSEMNVSTLELGDSALYLCASTTGNYGYTFGSGTRLTVV.

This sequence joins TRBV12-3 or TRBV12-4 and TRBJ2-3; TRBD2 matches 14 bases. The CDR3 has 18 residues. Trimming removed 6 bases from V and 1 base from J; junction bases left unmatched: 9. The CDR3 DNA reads TGTGCCAGCAGCCCCGGGACTAGCGGGAGTCAGGGCACAGATACGCAGTATTTT. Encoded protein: CASSPGTSGSQGTDTQYF.